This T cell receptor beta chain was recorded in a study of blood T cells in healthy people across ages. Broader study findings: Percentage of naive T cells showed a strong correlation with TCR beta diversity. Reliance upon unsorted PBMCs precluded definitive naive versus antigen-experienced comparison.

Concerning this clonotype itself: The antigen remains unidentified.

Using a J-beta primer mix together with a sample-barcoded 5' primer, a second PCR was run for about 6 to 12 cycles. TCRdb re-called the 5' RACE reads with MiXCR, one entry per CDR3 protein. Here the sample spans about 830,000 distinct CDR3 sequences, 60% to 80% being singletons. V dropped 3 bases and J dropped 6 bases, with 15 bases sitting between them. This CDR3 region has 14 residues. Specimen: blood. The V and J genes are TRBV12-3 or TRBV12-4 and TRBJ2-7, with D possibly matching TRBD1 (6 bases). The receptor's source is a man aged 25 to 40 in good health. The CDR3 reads CASSFSGTDSEQYF. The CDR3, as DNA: TGTGCCAGCAGTTTTTCGGGGACGGACAGCGAGCAGTACTTC.